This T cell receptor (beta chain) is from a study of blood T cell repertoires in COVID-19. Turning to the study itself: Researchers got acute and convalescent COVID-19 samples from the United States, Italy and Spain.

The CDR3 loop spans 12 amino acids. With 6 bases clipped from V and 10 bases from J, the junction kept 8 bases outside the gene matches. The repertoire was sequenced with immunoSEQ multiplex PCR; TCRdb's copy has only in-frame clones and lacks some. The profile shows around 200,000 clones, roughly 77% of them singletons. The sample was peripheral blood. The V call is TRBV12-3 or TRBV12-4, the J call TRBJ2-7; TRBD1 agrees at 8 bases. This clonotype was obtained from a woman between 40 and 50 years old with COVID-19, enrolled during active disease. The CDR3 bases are TGTGCCAGCAGGACTCAGGGGGCCCAACAGTACTTC. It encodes CASRTQGAQQYF.